This TCR beta chain came from a study of T cells in Graves' hyperthyroidism and ophthalmopathy (dated by TCRdb to between 2017 and 2020). With regard to the full study: Peripheral blood was sampled at the time of initial diagnosis, prior to any treatment. To identify distinguishing TCR V-J signatures, a discovery cohort of roughly 100 patients was used, comprising some 45 with Graves' ophthalmopathy and around 57 with stable Graves' hyperthyroidism. Whether ophthalmopathy could be predicted prospectively was tested in an independent validation cohort made up of 18 to 20 hyperthyroidism patients plus 17 patients who later progressed to ophthalmopathy. The 75 to 100 discovery patients were randomly divided into training and test sets at a 7:3 ratio. Thyroid tissue and blood T-cell repertoires from six Graves' hyperthyroidism patients were also compared in the study. Following sampling, methimazole starting at 30 mg daily was given to hyperthyroidism patients, and high-dose intravenous methylprednisolone was given to ophthalmopathy patients. According to the paper, TCR Vbeta CDR3 sequencing was carried out on roughly 130 peripheral blood samples, which came from approximately 41 ophthalmopathy, fewer than 80 hyperthyroidism and 17 progressor patients.

Results the study describes overall, beyond this receptor: Blood samples also contained most of the expanded thyroid clonotypes (frequency above 0.001), which suggests that blood repertoires may reflect thyroid immune responses. Sample size was not statistically predetermined, and blinding of investigators to group allocation was not performed. During validation, the model predicted progression to ophthalmopathy a median of approximately 7 months ahead of onset, with almost 71% sensitivity and more than 72% specificity. A model built on a 13 V-J signature distinguished ophthalmopathy from stable hyperthyroidism, reaching 85% to 90% sensitivity and 81.08% specificity in cross-validation and 80%/75% in testing.

For this clonotype: It has no known antigen specificity. Per-nucleotide qualities are absent, and no much larger clonotype sits a single base away.

The TCR beta CDR3 regions were amplified from RNA transcripts. For the first round of RT-PCR on the TCR CDR3, the HTBI primer set was used together with the Qiagen OneStep RT-PCR kit. A second multiplex PCR round built the libraries, followed by size selection and purification. The libraries were sequenced on an Illumina HiSeq2000 using paired-end 100 bp reads. On the study's bioinformatics: SOAPnuke was used to process the raw data, throwing out any read that contained adapters or uncalled bases, had a mean Phred below 15, or lacked an exact constant-primer or identifier match. COPE v1.2.5 was used to merge the high-quality paired reads, and each unique nucleotide sequence was defined as a clonotype. MiTCR v1.1 was used to align clonotypes to the IMGT TRBV, TRBD and TRBJ reference segments. Analysis was restricted to V-J combinations with a frequency above 0.0001, which covered roughly 99% of repertoires. The TCS score was defined as the ratio of F50 (clonal expansion) to E x V (chaos), calculated using BLOSUM62-based TCRdist between CDR3 peptides within each V-J. Welch's t-statistics and random forest reduced 450 to 600 V-J features to about 13, which were used in a naive Bayes classifier (R e1071). The public reads were run again by TCRdb, first through fastp at Q25 and then through MiXCR, and only productive beta chains were kept. Every CDR3 protein is listed once, alongside the most common genes and DNA of its rows. TCRdb, not the authors, supplied the V and J calls. For this sample the table gives about 720,000 distinct CDR3 sequences, of which roughly a sixth were detected only once. Over 15% of the sample comes from the top ten.

Inclusive of the bounding cysteine and phenylalanine, the CDR3 is 16 residues long. Of all the DNA, just the CDR3 is kept, 48 bases in frame from base 1. V sheds 10 bases and J sheds 4 bases, leaving 26 bases between their ends. Looking up the germline V gene yields CDR1 MDHEN and CDR2 SYDVKM. Hyperthyroidism patients were newly diagnosed, had a disease duration of under 2 months, and were aged 18 to 65 years. Exclusion was applied to patients with uncontrolled infections, other autoimmune diseases, pregnancy or lactation. Diagnoses were based on clinical symptoms, serum thyroxine and TRAb, thyroid ultrasound and orbital computed tomography. Blood from progressor patients was drawn when they were first diagnosed with hyperthyroidism, before any ophthalmopathy symptoms appeared. Ficoll-Paque density gradient centrifugation was used to isolate PBMCs from about 9.4 ml of fresh peripheral blood. Progressor patients were first diagnosed with Graves' hyperthyroidism and then developed ophthalmopathy during follow-up. Total RNA was extracted with Trizol reagent, and quality was checked on an Agilent 2100 Bioanalyzer.

The sequence was obtained from a woman in her forties or fifties with Graves' hyperthyroidism that later progressed to Graves' ophthalmopathy. The receptor chain draws on TRBV28 and TRBJ2-7; the D gene cannot be resolved reliably. The specimen sequenced was blood. The CDR3 in this case is CATTTPNVVPMYEQYF. The DNA reads TGTGCCACCACTACCCCCAACGTAGTGCCAATGTACGAGCAGTACTTC.